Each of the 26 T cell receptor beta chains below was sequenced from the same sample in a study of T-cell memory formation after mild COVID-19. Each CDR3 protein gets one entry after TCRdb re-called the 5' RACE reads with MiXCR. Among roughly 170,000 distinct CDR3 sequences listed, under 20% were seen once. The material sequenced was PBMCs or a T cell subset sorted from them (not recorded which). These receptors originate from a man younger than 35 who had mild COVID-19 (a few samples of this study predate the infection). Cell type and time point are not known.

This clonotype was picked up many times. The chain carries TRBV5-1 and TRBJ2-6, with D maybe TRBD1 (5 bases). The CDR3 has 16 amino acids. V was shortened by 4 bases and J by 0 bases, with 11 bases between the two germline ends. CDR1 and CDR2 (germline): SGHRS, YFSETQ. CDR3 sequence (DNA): TGCGCCAGCAGCCCAAGACAGAGCTCTGGGGCCAACGTCCTGACTTTC. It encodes CASSPRQSSGANVLTF. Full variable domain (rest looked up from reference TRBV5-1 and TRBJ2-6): KAGVTQTPRYLIKTRGQQVTLSCSPISGHRSVSWYQQTPGQGLQFLFEYFSETQRNKGNFPGRFSGRQFSNSRSEMNVSTLELGDSALYLCASSPRQSSGANVLTFGAGSRLTVL.

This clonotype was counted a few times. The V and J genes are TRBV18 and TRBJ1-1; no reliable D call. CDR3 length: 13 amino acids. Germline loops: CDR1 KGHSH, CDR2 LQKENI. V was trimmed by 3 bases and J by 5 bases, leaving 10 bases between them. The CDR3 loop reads CASSPWTDTEAFF. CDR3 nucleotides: TGTGCCAGCTCACCCTGGACTGATACTGAAGCTTTCTTT.

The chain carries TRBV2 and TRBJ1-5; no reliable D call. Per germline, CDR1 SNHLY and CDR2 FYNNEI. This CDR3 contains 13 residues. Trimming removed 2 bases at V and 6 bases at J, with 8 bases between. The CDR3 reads CASSERRGQPQHF. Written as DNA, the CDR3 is TGTGCCAGCAGTGAAAGACGCGGTCAGCCCCAGCATTTT.

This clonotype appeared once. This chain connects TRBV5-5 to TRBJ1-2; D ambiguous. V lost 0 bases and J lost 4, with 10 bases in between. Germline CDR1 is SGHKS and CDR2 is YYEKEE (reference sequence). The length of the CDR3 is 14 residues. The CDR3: CASSLVPRTYGYTF. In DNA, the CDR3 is TGTGCCAGCAGCTTGGTTCCGAGAACCTATGGCTACACCTTC.

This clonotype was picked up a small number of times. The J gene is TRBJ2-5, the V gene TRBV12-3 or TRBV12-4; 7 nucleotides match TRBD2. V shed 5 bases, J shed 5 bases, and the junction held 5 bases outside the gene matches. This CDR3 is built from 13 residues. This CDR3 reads CASSPGLVETQYF. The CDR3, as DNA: TGTGCCAGCAGTCCCGGACTAGTTGAGACCCAGTACTTC.

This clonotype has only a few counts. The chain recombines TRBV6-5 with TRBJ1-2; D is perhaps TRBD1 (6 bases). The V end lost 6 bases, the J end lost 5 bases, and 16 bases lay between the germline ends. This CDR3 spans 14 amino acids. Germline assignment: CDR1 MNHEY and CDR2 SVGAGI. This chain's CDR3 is CASRSGTRAYGYTF. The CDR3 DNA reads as TGTGCCAGCAGGTCCGGGACACGGGCGTATGGCTACACCTTC.

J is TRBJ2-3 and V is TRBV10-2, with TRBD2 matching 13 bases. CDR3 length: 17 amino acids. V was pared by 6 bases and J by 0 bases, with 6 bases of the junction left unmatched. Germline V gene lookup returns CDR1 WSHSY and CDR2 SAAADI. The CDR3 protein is CASRTSGGSPSTDTQYF. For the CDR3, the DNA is TGCGCCAGCAGGACTAGCGGGGGGTCGCCAAGCACAGATACGCAGTATTTT.

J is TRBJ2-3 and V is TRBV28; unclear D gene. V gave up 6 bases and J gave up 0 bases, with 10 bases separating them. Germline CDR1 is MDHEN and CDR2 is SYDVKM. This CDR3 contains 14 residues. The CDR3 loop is CASRDGSSTDTQYF. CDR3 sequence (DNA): TGTGCCAGCAGGGACGGTTCTAGCACAGATACGCAGTATTTT. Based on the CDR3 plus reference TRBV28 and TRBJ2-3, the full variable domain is DVKVTQSSRYLVKRTGEKVFLECVQDMDHENMFWYRQDPGLGLRLIYFSYDVKMKEKGDIPEGYSVSREKKERFSLILESASTNQTSMYLCASRDGSSTDTQYFGPGTRLTVL.

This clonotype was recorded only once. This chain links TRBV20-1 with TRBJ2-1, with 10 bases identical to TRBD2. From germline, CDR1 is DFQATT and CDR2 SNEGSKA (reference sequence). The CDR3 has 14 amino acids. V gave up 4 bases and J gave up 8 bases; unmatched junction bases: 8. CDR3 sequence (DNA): TGCAGTGCTAACAGCGGGGGGGCATTATATGAGCAGTTCTTC. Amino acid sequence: CSANSGGALYEQFF.

The CDR3 region has the DNA TGTGCCAGCAGCTTAGGAGACAGGGGAGCTGGAAACACCATATATTTT. Translating it yields CASSLGDRGAGNTIYF. The chain recombines TRBV7-2 with TRBJ1-3; 8 bases align to TRBD1. Germline-derived CDR1 and CDR2 are SGHTA and FQGNSA. Trimming took 1 base from V and 2 from J; bases not matched to a gene: 4. The CDR3 is 16 amino acids.

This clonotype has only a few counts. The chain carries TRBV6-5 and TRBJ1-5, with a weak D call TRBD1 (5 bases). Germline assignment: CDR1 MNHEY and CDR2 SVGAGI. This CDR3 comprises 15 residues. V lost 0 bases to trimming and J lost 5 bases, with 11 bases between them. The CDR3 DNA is TGTGCCAGCAGTTACTCCCGACAGAGGGATCAGCCCCAGCATTTT. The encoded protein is CASSYSRQRDQPQHF.

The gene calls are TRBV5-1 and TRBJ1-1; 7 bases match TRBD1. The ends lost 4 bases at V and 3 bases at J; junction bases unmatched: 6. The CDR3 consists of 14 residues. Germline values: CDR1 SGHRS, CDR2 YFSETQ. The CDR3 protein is CASSLDRADTEAFF. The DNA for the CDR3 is TGCGCCAGCAGCCTCGACAGGGCGGACACTGAAGCTTTCTTT.

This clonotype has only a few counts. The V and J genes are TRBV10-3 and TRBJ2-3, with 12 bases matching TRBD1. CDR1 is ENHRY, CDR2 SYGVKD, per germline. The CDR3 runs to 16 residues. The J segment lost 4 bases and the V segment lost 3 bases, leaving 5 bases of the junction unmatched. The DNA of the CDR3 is TGTGCCATCAGTGACCCGGGACAGGGGGCCGCAGATACGCAGTATTTT. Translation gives CAISDPGQGAADTQYF.

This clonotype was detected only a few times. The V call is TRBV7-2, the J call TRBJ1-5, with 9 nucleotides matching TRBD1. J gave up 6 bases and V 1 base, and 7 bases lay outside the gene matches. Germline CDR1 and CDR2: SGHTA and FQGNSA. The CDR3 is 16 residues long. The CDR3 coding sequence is TGTGCCAGCAGCTTAGTAGGGACAGGGATAATTCAGCCCCAGCATTTT. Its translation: CASSLVGTGIIQPQHF.

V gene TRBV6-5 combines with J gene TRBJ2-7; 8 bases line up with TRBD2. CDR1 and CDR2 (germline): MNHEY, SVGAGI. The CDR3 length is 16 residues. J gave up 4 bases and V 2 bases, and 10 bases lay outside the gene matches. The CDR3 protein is CASSYGSAGEFYEQYF. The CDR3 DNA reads TGTGCCAGCAGTTACGGGTCAGCGGGGGAATTTTACGAGCAGTACTTC.

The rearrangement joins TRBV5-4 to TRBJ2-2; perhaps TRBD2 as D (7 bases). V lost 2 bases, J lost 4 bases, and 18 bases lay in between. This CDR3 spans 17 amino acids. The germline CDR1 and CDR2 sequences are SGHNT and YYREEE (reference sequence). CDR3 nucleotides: TGTGCCAGCAGCTTCAACCCTGCGGGGGCGGGCACCGGGGAGCTGTTTTTT. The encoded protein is CASSFNPAGAGTGELFF.

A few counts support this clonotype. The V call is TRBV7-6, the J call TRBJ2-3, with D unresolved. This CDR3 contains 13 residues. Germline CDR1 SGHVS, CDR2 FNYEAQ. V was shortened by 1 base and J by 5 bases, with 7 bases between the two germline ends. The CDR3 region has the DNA TGTGCCAGCAGCTTAGGAAACCAAGATACGCAGTATTTT. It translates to CASSLGNQDTQYF.

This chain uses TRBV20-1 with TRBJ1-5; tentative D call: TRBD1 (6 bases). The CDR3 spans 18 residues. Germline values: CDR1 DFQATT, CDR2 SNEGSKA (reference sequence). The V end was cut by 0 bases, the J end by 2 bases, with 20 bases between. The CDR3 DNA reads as TGCAGTGCTAGAGATTTCTCTCTGGCGGGGGCGGGCAATCAGCCCCAGCATTTT. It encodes CSARDFSLAGAGNQPQHF.

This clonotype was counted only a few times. The CDR3: CASSPLAGELFF. CDR3 sequence (DNA): TGTGCCAGCTCACCACTTGCCGGGGAGCTGTTTTTT. The chain uses TRBV18 and TRBJ2-2; no definite D call. Germline CDR1 is KGHSH and CDR2 is LQKENI. V was shortened by 1 base and J by 6 bases, with 3 bases between the two germline ends. This CDR3 has 12 residues.

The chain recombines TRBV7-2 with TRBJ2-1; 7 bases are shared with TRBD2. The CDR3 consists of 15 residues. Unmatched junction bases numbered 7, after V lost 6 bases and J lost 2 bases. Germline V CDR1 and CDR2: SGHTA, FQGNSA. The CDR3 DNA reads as TGTGCCAGCAGTAAGCGGGACGGTGCCTACAATGAGCAGTTCTTC. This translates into CASSKRDGAYNEQFF.

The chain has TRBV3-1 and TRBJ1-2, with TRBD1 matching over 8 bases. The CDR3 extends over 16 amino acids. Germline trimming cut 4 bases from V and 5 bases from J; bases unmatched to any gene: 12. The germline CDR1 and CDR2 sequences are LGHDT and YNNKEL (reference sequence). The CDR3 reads CASSPGGTGYEYGYTF. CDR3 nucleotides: TGTGCCAGCAGCCCGGGAGGGACAGGCTATGAGTATGGCTACACCTTC.

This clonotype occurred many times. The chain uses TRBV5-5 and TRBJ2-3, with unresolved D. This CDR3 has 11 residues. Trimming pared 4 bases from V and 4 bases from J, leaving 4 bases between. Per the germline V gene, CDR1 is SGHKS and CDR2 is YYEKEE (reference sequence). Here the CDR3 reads CASSLPDTQYF. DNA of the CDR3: TGTGCCAGCAGCCTGCCAGATACGCAGTATTTT.

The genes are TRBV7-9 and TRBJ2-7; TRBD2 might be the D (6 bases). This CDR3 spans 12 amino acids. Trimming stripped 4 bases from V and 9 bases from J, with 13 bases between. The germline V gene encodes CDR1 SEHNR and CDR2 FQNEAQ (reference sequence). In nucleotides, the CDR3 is TGTGCCAGCAGCTCCGGTCCCGGGGGGCAGTACTTC. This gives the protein CASSSGPGGQYF.

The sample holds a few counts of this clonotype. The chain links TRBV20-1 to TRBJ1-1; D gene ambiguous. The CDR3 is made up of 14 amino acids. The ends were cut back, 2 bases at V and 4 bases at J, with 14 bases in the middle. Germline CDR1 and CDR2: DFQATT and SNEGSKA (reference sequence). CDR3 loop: CSARSNRISTEAFF. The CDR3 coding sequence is TGCAGTGCTAGATCGAACAGAATCAGCACTGAAGCTTTCTTT.

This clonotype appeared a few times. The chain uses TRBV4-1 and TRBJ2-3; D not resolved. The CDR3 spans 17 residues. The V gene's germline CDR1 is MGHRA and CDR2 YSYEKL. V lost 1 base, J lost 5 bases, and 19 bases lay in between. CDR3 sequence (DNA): TGCGCCAGCAGCCAAGTGGGAAGAACCGAAGGTGGAGATACGCAGTATTTT. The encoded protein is CASSQVGRTEGGDTQYF.

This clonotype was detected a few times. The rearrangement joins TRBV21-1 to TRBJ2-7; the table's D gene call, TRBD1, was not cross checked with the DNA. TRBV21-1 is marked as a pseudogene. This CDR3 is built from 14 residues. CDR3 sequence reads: CASSTRDRDNEQYV. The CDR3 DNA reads TGTGCCAGCAGCACCCGGGACAGGGACAACGAGCAGTACGTC.